This is a list of T cell receptor beta chains from one sample in a study of blood T cell repertoires in COVID-19. The table came from immunoSEQ multiplex PCR; TCRdb's copy has only in-frame clones and leaves some out. The table has under 200,000 clones, approximately 90% seen once; the top ten hold 0.45% to 0.65%. The material sequenced was peripheral blood. These receptors were obtained from a man aged 45-65 years with acute or convalescent COVID-19. The CDR3 runs from the conserved cysteine through the conserved F or W. The D gene is left open where the match is weak. Part of the rows lack a size; the others show once, few, many or a class for expanded clones.

v_gene	d_gene	j_gene	abundance	len	CDR3nt	CDR3aa
TRBV6-6	TRBD1	TRBJ1-3	NA	16	TGTGCCAGCATACAACAGGGGTCCTACTCTGGAAACACCATATATTTT	CASIQQGSYSGNTIYF
TRBV12-3/TRBV12-4	NA	TRBJ2-2	NA	13	TGTGCCACCCAACAGACGAACACCGGGGAGCTGTTTTTT	CATQQTNTGELFF
TRBV5-1	NA	TRBJ2-5	NA	16	TGCGCCAGCAGCTTGGATGGGTCTACAGGGATGGAGACCCAGTACTTC	CASSLDGSTGMETQYF
TRBV7-2	TRBD1	TRBJ1-2	NA	13	TGTGCCAGCAGCCGGACAGGGCCCTTTGGCTACACCTTC	CASSRTGPFGYTF
TRBV7-9	TRBD1	TRBJ2-3	NA	16	TGTGCCAGCAGCAGCGAGACAGGGCCCCCCACAGATACGCAGTATTTT	CASSSETGPPTDTQYF
TRBV28	NA	TRBJ2-7	NA	14	TGTGCCAGCAGTTTAGAATGGAGAAACTACGAGCAGTACTTC	CASSLEWRNYEQYF
TRBV28	TRBD2	TRBJ2-3	NA	16	TGTGCCAGCAGCCGAAGACTAGCGGTGAACACAGATACGCAGTATTTT	CASSRRLAVNTDTQYF
TRBV5-1	NA	TRBJ2-5	NA	17	TGCGCCAGCAGCTCTACCCACGGGGTCCAGGCCCGGGGGACCCAGTACTTC	CASSSTHGVQARGTQYF
TRBV6-2/TRBV6-3	TRBD1	TRBJ2-5	NA	14	TGTGCCAGCAGTTCGACAGGGTTCCAAGAGACCCAGTACTTC	CASSSTGFQETQYF
TRBV11-2	NA	TRBJ1-6	NA	15	TGTGCCAGCAGCTTCCACACAGAACATAATTCACCCCTCCACTTT	CASSFHTEHNSPLHF
TRBV6-1	NA	TRBJ1-4	NA	16	TGTGCCAGCAGTGAAATGGTATCTGCGGGGAATGAAAAACTGTTTTTT	CASSEMVSAGNEKLFF
TRBV7-9	NA	TRBJ1-2	once	15	TGTGCCAGCAGCTTAGATTTTGGACAGTCCTATGGCTACACCTTC	CASSLDFGQSYGYTF
TRBV11-2	NA	TRBJ2-3	NA	17	TGTGCCAGCAGCCCCATACGGGGGGCGCTTCCTACAGATACGCAGTATTTT	CASSPIRGALPTDTQYF
TRBV5-1	TRBD1	TRBJ1-1	NA	15	TGCGCCAGCAGCTTAATAGGGGGCTCGGACACTGAAGCTTTCTTT	CASSLIGGSDTEAFF